This entry is about one T cell receptor (beta chain). The antigen is not known. Trimming pared 6 bases from V and 6 bases from J, leaving 11 bases between. The CDR3 loop spans 13 amino acids. Germline assignment: CDR1 MNHGY and CDR2 SVAAGI. This entry is derived from a study of regulatory T cells in long-lasting Graves disease. At the level of the study: Graves' patients (newly diagnosed) had been on antithyroid drugs under 3 months.

The study's findings and limits: Persistent patients had more shared public clonotypes (2,741) than new patients (966). Persistent disease preferred TRBV28, TRBJ1-2 and TRBJ2-5; new disease, TRBV20-1 and TRBJ2-1.

Time point of the sample: newly diagnosed GD, antithyroid drugs for less than 3 months. The TCR library was prepared using RNA isolated from PBMCs. CDR3 regions were amplified by Arm-PCR using iRepertoire HTBI primers to build TCR beta libraries. TCRdb fed the multiplex PCR reads into MiXCR, producing one record per CDR3 protein. The repertoire holds 400,000 to 500,000 distinct CDR3 sequences, 14% seen once, with approximately 15% in the top ten. The same data also went into a second study, on T cells in Graves' hyperthyroidism and ophthalmopathy.

Sequenced material: peripheral blood mononuclear cells (PBMCs), taken at new diagnosis, from a patient treated with antithyroid drugs. This chain joins TRBV6-9 and TRBJ2-2, with a tentative D call TRBD2 (6 bases). This clonotype was obtained from a woman between 50 and 59 years old with Graves disease. CDR3 in amino acids: CASSPTSAGELFF. CDR3 DNA: TGTGCCAGCAGCCCGACTAGTGCCGGGGAGCTGTTTTTT.